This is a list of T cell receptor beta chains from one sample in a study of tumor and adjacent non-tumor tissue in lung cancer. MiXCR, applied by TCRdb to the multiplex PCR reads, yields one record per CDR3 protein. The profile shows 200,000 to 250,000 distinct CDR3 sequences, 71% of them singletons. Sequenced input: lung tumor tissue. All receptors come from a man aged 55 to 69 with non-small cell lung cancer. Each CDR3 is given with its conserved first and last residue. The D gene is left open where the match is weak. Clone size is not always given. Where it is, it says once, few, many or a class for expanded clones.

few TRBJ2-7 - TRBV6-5 TGTGCCAGCAGTAGCACAGGGTATAGGGCCTACGAGCAGTACTTC CASSSTGYRAYEQYF
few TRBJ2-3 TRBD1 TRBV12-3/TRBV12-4 TGTGCCACCACACGGGGACAGAGGGATACGCAGTATTTT CATTRGQRDTQYF
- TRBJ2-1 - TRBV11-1 TGTGCCAGCGGCGTTTACGGGATCGGGGGTGGGCAGTTCTTC CASGVYGIGGGQFF
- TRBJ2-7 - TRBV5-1 TGCGCCAGCAGTTTGGGGGCCGGGGGCTCCTACGAGCAGTACTTC CASSLGAGGSYEQYF
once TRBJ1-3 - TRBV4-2 TGTGGCAACAGCCAAGAGCCCCATCGAAACACCATATATTTT CGNSQEPHRNTIYF
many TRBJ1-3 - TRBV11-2 TGTGCCAGCAGCTTATCCAGGAGGGGCTCTGGAAACACCATATATTTT CASSLSRRGSGNTIYF
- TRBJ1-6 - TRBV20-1 TGCAGTGCTAGAGTTACAGGGAATTCACTCCTCCACTTT CSARVTGNSLLHF
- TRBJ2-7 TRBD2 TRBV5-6 TGTGCCAGTAGCTCGGGGGGTACGATTGTTTACGAGCAGCACTTC CASSSGGTIVYEQHF
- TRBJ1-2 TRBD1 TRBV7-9 TGTGCCAGCAGCTTAGGACGGGACAGGGAGCCCTCTGGCTACACCTTC CASSLGRDREPSGYTF
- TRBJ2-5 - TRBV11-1 TGTGCCAGCAGCTTACATAGCGAGGGGGGTTCCCACTACTTC CASSLHSEGGSHYF
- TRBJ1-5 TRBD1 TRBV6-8 TGTGCCAGCAGTTTGGGGGGCAGGGGGGAAGTTGATTATCAGCCCCAGCATTTT CASSLGGRGEVDYQPQHF
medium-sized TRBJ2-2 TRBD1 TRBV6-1 TGTGCCAGCGGACAGGGGCTAAACACCGGGGAGCTGTTTTTT CASGQGLNTGELFF
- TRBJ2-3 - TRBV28 TGTGTCAGCAGTTTCCTTAGCGGCACAGATACGCAGTACTTT CVSSFLSGTDTQYF
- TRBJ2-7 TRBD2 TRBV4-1 TGCGCCAGCAGCCAGCACCATAGCGGGGAAACCTACGATCAGTACTTT CASSQHHSGETYDQYF
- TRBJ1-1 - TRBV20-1 TGCAGTGCTATCCCCGACAGGTTCACTGAAGCTTTCTTT CSAIPDRFTEAFF
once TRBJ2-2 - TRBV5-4 TGTACCAGCAGCTTGTCGGGCACCGGGGAGCTGTTTTTT CTSSLSGTGELFF
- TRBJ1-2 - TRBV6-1 TGTGCCAGCAGTGAGGACTTTGGGGGCGGTGGCTACACCTTC CASSEDFGGGGYTF